This T cell receptor (beta chain) was recovered during a study of persistence of HIV-infected CD4 T cells. With 3 bases clipped from V and 0 bases from J, the junction kept 2 bases outside the gene matches. This CDR3 spans 15 amino acids. The germline V gene has CDR1 KGHDR and CDR2 SFDVKD. To note about this clone: Its antigen is unknown.

The immunoSEQ assay was version 4, run in survey mode. Sequencing used immunoSEQ multiplex PCR; TCRdb keeps in-frame clones, though not all of them. The table lists some 21,000 clones, about 80% of them singletons, with about 6.8% in the top ten. Cells were stimulated with CMV-infected fibroblast lysates at roughly 10 ug/mL. Sorting selected CD4+ T cells upregulating both CD40 ligand and CD69. An approximately 17-hour stimulation of CD8-depleted PBMCs used anti-CD28/CD49d costimulation, CD40-blocking antibody and enfuvirtide. The TCR originated in an adult man with HIV who was CMV-seropositive. The input for sequencing was CD4+ T cells sorted from PBMCs after approximately 19-hour stimulation, taken from a patient who received antiretroviral therapy. This sequence joins TRBV24-1 and TRBJ2-3; TRBD2 matches 7 bases. CDR3: CATSDGGVSTDTQYF. The CDR3, as DNA: TGTGCCACCAGTGATGGGGGGGTTAGCACAGATACGCAGTATTTT.